The 19 T cell receptor beta chains below all came from one sample that was sequenced in a study of cytomegalovirus exposure and HLA in healthy donors. PCR was performed using 60 Vbeta and 13 Jbeta primers. This table comes from immunoSEQ multiplex PCR, and its TCRdb copy is limited to in-frame clones, with some not included. The data hold about 200,000 clones, with under 70% observed a single time. Sequencing was done on a sample of PBMCs. These receptors all stem from a man in his forties or fifties in good health and CMV-seropositive.

This clone came up once. The chain combines TRBV6-1 with TRBJ2-7, with TRBD1 matching 7 bases. The V segment lost 4 bases and the J segment 4 bases; nucleotides outside the gene matches: 10. CDR3 length: 15 amino acids. Germline-derived CDR1 and CDR2 are MNHNS and SASEGT. CDR3 DNA sequence: TGTGCCAGCAGTGGATCCGGGACAGCTTTTTACGAGCAGTACTTC. Protein sequence: CASSGSGTAFYEQYF.

This clone was seen only once. V is TRBV9 and J is TRBJ2-7, with 12 nucleotides matching TRBD1. V lost 0 bases, J lost 6 bases, and 4 bases stayed unmatched. Germline assignment: CDR1 SGDLS and CDR2 YYNGEE. This CDR3 comprises 15 residues. The CDR3 DNA reads as TGTGCCAGCAGCGTAGGGGGACAGGGGGCTCGCGAGCAGTACTTC. It codes for CASSVGGQGAREQYF.

The chain carries TRBV4-1 and TRBJ2-3; TRBD1 matches at 9 bases. V trimming: 4 bases; J trimming: 0 bases; junction bases outside the gene matches: 14. CDR1 is MGHRA, CDR2 YSYEKL, per germline. The CDR3 loop spans 19 amino acids. The CDR3 reads CASSPARDRAPSSTDTQYF. The CDR3 nucleotides are TGCGCCAGCAGCCCCGCTCGGGACAGGGCGCCTTCTAGCACAGATACGCAGTATTTT.

The chain employs TRBV7-2 and TRBJ1-3; 7 nucleotides agree with TRBD1. The length of the CDR3 is 14 residues. CDR1 and CDR2 from the germline V gene are SGHTA and FQGNSA. Unmatched junction bases numbered 2, after V lost 4 bases and J lost 2 bases. CDR3 in DNA: TGTGCCAGCAGCTATGACAGGGCTGGAAACACCATATATTTT. Residues: CASSYDRAGNTIYF.

The J gene is TRBJ2-7, the V gene TRBV6-5, with D possibly being TRBD2 (6 bases). Trimming pared 2 bases from V and 3 bases from J, leaving 8 bases between. The germline V gene has CDR1 MNHEY and CDR2 SVGAGI. The CDR3 has 13 amino acids. The CDR3, as DNA: TGTGCCAGCAGTTACCCCGGGAGCTACGAGCAGTACTTC. Protein product: CASSYPGSYEQYF.

The V call is TRBV18, the J call TRBJ2-3, with 10 bases aligning to TRBD1. CDR1 and CDR2 from the germline V gene are KGHSH and LQKENI. The CDR3 has 14 amino acids. Trimming took 6 bases from V and 4 from J; bases not matched to a gene: 4. This CDR3 reads CASSGTGVSDTQYF. DNA of the CDR3: TGTGCCAGCTCTGGGACAGGGGTTTCAGATACGCAGTATTTT.

The chain has TRBV5-8 and TRBJ2-1, with 8 bases aligning to TRBD2. The germline CDR1 and CDR2 sequences are SGHTS and YDEGEE. With 4 bases clipped from V and 15 bases from J, the junction kept 6 bases outside the gene matches. CDR3 length: 11 amino acids. The CDR3 here is CASSRGTRTFF. As DNA, the CDR3 is TGTGCCAGCAGCCGGGGGACTAGAACGTTCTTC. Together with reference TRBV5-8 and TRBJ2-1, the CDR3 gives the full variable domain: EAGVTQSPTHLIKTRGQQATLRCSPISGHTSVYWYQQALGLGLQFLLWYDEGEERNRGNFPPRFSGRQFPNYSSELNVNALELEDSALYLCASSRGTRTFFGPGTRLTVL.

CDR3 sequence reads: CASSISHRDTEAFF. The CDR3 DNA reads TGTGCCAGTAGTATAAGTCACAGGGACACTGAAGCTTTCTTT. This chain links TRBV19 with TRBJ1-1; D may be TRBD1 (6 bases). V gave up 2 bases and J gave up 3 bases, with 10 bases separating them. Per the germline V gene, CDR1 is LNHDA and CDR2 is SQIVND (reference sequence). The CDR3 has 14 residues.

The J gene is TRBJ1-4, the V gene TRBV6-6, with 9 nucleotides matching TRBD1. The CDR3 loop spans 14 amino acids. Germline trimming cut 6 bases from V and 8 bases from J; bases unmatched to any gene: 7. CDR1 is MNHNY, CDR2 SVGAGI, per germline (reference sequence). CDR3 region: CASSPGTGWEKLFF. In DNA, the CDR3 is TGTGCCAGCAGCCCCGGGACAGGGTGGGAAAAACTGTTTTTT.

The chain has TRBV11-1 and TRBJ1-1, with 8 bases identical to TRBD1. Germline CDR1 SGHAT, CDR2 FQDESV (reference sequence). The length of the CDR3 is 13 residues. Trimming took 4 bases from V and 11 from J; bases not matched to a gene: 9. The CDR3 is CASSSGRGLMAFF. The CDR3 bases are TGTGCCAGCAGCTCAGGCAGGGGGCTTATGGCTTTCTTT.

The chain is built from TRBV7-3 and TRBJ2-2; 7 nucleotides line up with TRBD1. Losses at the gene ends were 5 bases for V and 3 bases for J; bases not matched to a gene: 9. The CDR3 runs 16 residues. Germline V gene data show CDR1 as SGHTA and CDR2 as FQGTGA. CDR3 sequence (DNA): TGTGCCAGCAGCCCCCCCCGGGACAGTTACACCGGGGAGCTGTTTTTT. As protein: CASSPPRDSYTGELFF.

The rearrangement links TRBV5-4 to TRBJ1-4; 9 bases line up with TRBD1. Germline loops: CDR1 SGHNT, CDR2 YYREEE (reference sequence). The CDR3 contains 15 residues. With V trimmed by 4 bases and J by 10 bases, 11 bases remained unmatched. This CDR3 is CASSGEQGASAKLFF. CDR3 DNA: TGTGCCAGCAGCGGAGAACAGGGGGCTTCTGCAAAACTGTTTTTT.

This clone was found once. The chain carries TRBV6-5 and TRBJ2-1; tentatively, D is TRBD2 (5 bases). V shed 6 bases and J shed 6 bases, with 15 bases lying between them. The CDR3 contains 14 residues. Per the germline V gene, CDR1 is MNHEY and CDR2 is SVGAGI. Here the CDR3 DNA reads TGTGCCAGCAGCAGGACTGGAAGCACCAATGAGCAGTTCTTC. Protein: CASSRTGSTNEQFF.

V gene TRBV29-1 combines with J gene TRBJ1-2, with 7 bases that match TRBD1. Germline V gives CDR1 SQVTM, CDR2 ANQGSEA. The CDR3 has 12 amino acids. Unmatched junction bases numbered 3, after V lost 6 bases and J lost 2 bases. The CDR3 here is CSVTGPNYGYTF. In nucleotides, the CDR3 is TGCAGCGTGACAGGGCCGAACTATGGCTACACCTTC.

The table lists this clone with a count of one. The rearrangement links TRBV5-1 to TRBJ2-1, with 7 bases lining up with TRBD1. The CDR3 is made up of 15 amino acids. CDR1 is SGHRS and CDR2 is YFSETQ in the germline V gene. Losses at the gene ends were 0 bases for V and 3 bases for J; bases not matched to a gene: 3. CDR3 bases: TGCGCCAGCAGCTTGGCGACAGGGATCTACAATGAGCAGTTCTTC. Translated, it gives CASSLATGIYNEQFF.

This clone occurred a few times. The chain links TRBV6-1 to TRBJ1-1; D call uncertain. Trimming took 2 bases from V and 3 from J, leaving 7 bases between them. This CDR3 comprises 13 residues. Germline V gene sequence: CDR1 MNHNS, CDR2 SASEGT. CDR3 protein: CASSEQVHTEAFF. For the CDR3, the DNA is TGTGCCAGCAGTGAACAGGTCCACACTGAAGCTTTCTTT.

This clone appeared a few times. V usage is TRBV4-3 and J usage is TRBJ1-1; the match to TRBD1 covers 9 bases. The CDR3 has 16 amino acids. Germline CDR1 reads LGHNA; CDR2 reads YSLEER. With V trimmed by 1 base and J by 5 bases, 8 bases remained unmatched. The CDR3 DNA is TGCGCCAGCAGCCAAGGCCTCTCCGGGACAGGGACTGAAGCTTTCTTT. It translates to CASSQGLSGTGTEAFF.

This clone was counted a few times. The gene calls are TRBV9 and TRBJ2-3, with TRBD2 identical over 8 bases. The CDR3 sequence is 15 residues long. V gave up 0 bases and J gave up 10 bases; unmatched junction bases: 10. Germline V gives CDR1 SGDLS, CDR2 YYNGEE. In nucleotides, the CDR3 is TGTGCCAGCAGCGTAGAGGGGCGGGGGGAGGCCCCGCAGTATTTT. As protein: CASSVEGRGEAPQYF.

The V call is TRBV4-1, the J call TRBJ2-7; D perhaps matches TRBD1 (5 bases). Germline loops: CDR1 MGHRA, CDR2 YSYEKL. The CDR3 runs to 13 residues. Between the trimmed V and J ends, which lost 6 bases and 0 bases, there was a span of 9 bases. The CDR3 reads CASSRQSSYEQYF. The CDR3 nucleotides are TGCGCCAGCAGTCGACAGAGCTCCTACGAGCAGTACTTC.